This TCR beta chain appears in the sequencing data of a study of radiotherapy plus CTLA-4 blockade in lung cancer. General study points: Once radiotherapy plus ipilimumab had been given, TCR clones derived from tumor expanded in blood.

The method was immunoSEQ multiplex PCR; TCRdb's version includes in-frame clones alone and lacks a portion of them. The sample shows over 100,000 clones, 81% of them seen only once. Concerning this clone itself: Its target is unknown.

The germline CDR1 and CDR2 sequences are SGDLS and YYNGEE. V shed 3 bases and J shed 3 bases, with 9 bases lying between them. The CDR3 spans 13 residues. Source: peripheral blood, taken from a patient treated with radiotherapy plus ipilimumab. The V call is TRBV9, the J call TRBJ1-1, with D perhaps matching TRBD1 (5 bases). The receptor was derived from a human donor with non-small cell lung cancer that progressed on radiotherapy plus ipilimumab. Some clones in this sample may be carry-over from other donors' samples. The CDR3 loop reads CASSGQLDTEAFF. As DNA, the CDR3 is TGTGCCAGCAGCGGACAGTTGGACACTGAAGCTTTCTTT. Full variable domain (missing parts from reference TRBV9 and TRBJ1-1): DSGVTQTPKHLITATGQRVTLRCSPRSGDLSVYWYQQSLDQGLQFLIQYYNGEERAKGNILERFSAQQFPDLHSELNLSSLELGDSALYFCASSGQLDTEAFFGQGTRLTVV.